These 18 T cell receptor beta chains were sequenced from one sample in a study of a mutant IDH1 vaccine in newly diagnosed glioma. Specified time point: baseline, week 1 (first vaccination visit). Treatment in this sample: pre-vaccination baseline after standard-of-care therapy. Clones were sequenced by immunoSEQ multiplex PCR, and TCRdb holds only the in-frame ones, with some missing. The sample shows 20,000 to 25,000 clones, just over 90% of them seen only once. The material sequenced was PBMCs, taken from a glioma patient treated with radiotherapy, temozolomide or both. The receptors here all came from a man between 25 and 39 years old with glioma.

This clone showed up just a few times. The chain couples TRBV7-9 to TRBJ1-1; D is uncertain. In germline, CDR1 is SEHNR, CDR2 FQNEAQ (reference sequence). Trimming removed 4 bases from V and 0 bases from J, with 9 bases in between. This CDR3 comprises 14 residues. CDR3 sequence (DNA): TGTGCCAGCAGCTATCTTGGCCTGAACACTGAAGCTTTCTTT. Translation: CASSYLGLNTEAFF.

V and J are TRBV11-3 and TRBJ1-1, with D unresolved. Trimming took 4 bases from V and 7 from J, leaving 4 bases between them. CDR3 length equals 10 residues. Germline assignment: CDR1 SGHNT and CDR2 YENEEA. CDR3 amino acids: CASSSYEAFF. CDR3 sequence (DNA): TGTGCCAGCAGCTCGTATGAAGCTTTCTTT.

Written as DNA, the CDR3 is TGTGCCAGCAGTCCTTTCTCTGGGGCCAACGTCCTGACTTTC. Translated: CASSPFSGANVLTF. The rearrangement joins TRBV27 to TRBJ2-6; D is uncertain. Germline V gene data show CDR1 as MNHEY and CDR2 as SMNVEV (reference sequence). V lost 5 bases and J lost 0, with 5 bases in between. The CDR3 extends over 14 amino acids.

The chain is built from TRBV10-3 and TRBJ1-1; the D is unclear. CDR3 length: 14 amino acids. The V end was cut by 0 bases, the J end by 0 bases, with 5 bases between. Germline V gives CDR1 ENHRY, CDR2 SYGVKD. The CDR3 nucleotides read TGTGCCATCAGTGAGTCGAGAGTGAACACTGAAGCTTTCTTT. This gives the protein CAISESRVNTEAFF.

The chain uses TRBV4-1 and TRBJ2-7; TRBD2 matches 8 bases. Germline V lookup: CDR1 MGHRA, CDR2 YSYEKL. This CDR3 is 15 amino acids long. V was clipped by 5 bases and J by 0 bases; unmatched bases: 6. The CDR3 nucleotides read TGCGCCAGCAGCACGTTAGCGGGATACTCCTACGAGCAGTACTTC. Translated: CASSTLAGYSYEQYF.

The table lists this clone with a few counts. Other DNA sequences within the sample encode an identical CDR3. V is TRBV7-9 and J is TRBJ2-1, with TRBD2 matching over 10 bases. The V gene end was trimmed by 0 bases and the J gene end by 2 bases; junction bases not matched to a gene: 1. The germline V gene has CDR1 SEHNR and CDR2 FQNEAQ (reference sequence). CDR3 length: 16 residues. Written as DNA, the CDR3 is TGTGCCAGCAGCTTAGCACTAGCGGGGACCTACAATGAGCAGTTCTTC. This codes for CASSLALAGTYNEQFF. Drawing the rest from reference TRBV7-9 and TRBJ2-1, the complete variable domain is DTGVSQNPRHKITKRGQNVTFRCDPISEHNRLYWYRQTLGQGPEFLTYFQNEAQLEKSRLLSDRFSAERPKGSFSTLEIQRTEQGDSAMYLCASSLALAGTYNEQFFGPGTRLTVL.

This clone was counted a single time. The chain joins TRBV30 to TRBJ1-1; D call uncertain. The CDR3 is made up of 14 amino acids. The germline CDR1 and CDR2 sequences are GTSNPN and SVGIG (reference sequence). Deletions cut 0 bases from V and 6 bases from J, with 14 bases between. CDR3 amino acids: CAWSVGWAGAEAFF. The CDR3 DNA sequence: TGTGCCTGGAGTGTAGGGTGGGCAGGCGCTGAAGCTTTCTTT.

The gene calls are TRBV14 and TRBJ2-5; the match to TRBD1 covers 9 bases. The CDR3 sequence is 16 residues long. Germline trimming cut 0 bases from V and 5 bases from J; bases unmatched to any gene: 7. Germline V gene lookup returns CDR1 SGHDN and CDR2 FVKESK. This chain's CDR3 is CASSQDQGQGWETQYF. The DNA for the CDR3 is TGTGCCAGCAGCCAAGATCAGGGACAGGGTTGGGAGACCCAGTACTTC.

The rearrangement joins TRBV10-3 to TRBJ1-1; D is ambiguous. Looked up from germline, CDR1 is ENHRY and CDR2 is SYGVKD. V lost 7 bases and J lost 2, with 14 bases in between. This CDR3 region has 14 residues. The CDR3 loop reads CAIKDRVTNTEAFF. CDR3 bases: TGTGCCATCAAGGACCGGGTCACAAACACTGAAGCTTTCTTT.

The CDR3 DNA sequence: TGTGCCAGCAGTGTAGTCCTCTACGAGCAGTACTTC. Its protein product is CASSVVLYEQYF. The rearrangement joins TRBV2 to TRBJ2-7; D remains ambiguous. Germline V CDR1 and CDR2: SNHLY, FYNNEI. V lost 4 bases and J 3 bases, leaving 7 bases between the germline ends. This CDR3 comprises 12 residues.

J is TRBJ1-2 and V is TRBV5-6, with a weak D call TRBD1 (6 bases). Germline CDR1 SGHDT, CDR2 YYEEEE. This CDR3 is built from 14 residues. V dropped 0 bases and J dropped 4 bases, with 10 bases sitting between them. The chain's CDR3 is CASSLGTEPYGYTF. The CDR3 DNA sequence: TGTGCCAGCAGCTTGGGGACAGAACCCTATGGCTACACCTTC.

This clone was found once. V usage is TRBV19 and J usage is TRBJ2-1; 7 bases agree with TRBD1. The junction had 11 bases not matched to a gene; V was cut back by 4 bases and J by 8 bases. The CDR3 spans 15 residues. The germline CDR1 and CDR2 sequences are LNHDA and SQIVND (reference sequence). CDR3 region: CASSTSGQRHDEQFF. For the CDR3, the DNA is TGTGCCAGTAGTACCTCGGGACAGCGGCACGATGAGCAGTTCTTC.

This sequence joins TRBV25-1 and TRBJ1-1; tentatively, D is TRBD1 (5 bases). Per germline, CDR1 MGHDK and CDR2 SYGVNS. The CDR3 totals 11 residues. V lost 6 bases, J lost 12 bases, and 14 bases lay in between. For the CDR3, the DNA is TGTGCCAGCAGAACCGGGACCTGGACTTTCTTT. Protein: CASRTGTWTFF.

The J gene is TRBJ1-1, the V gene TRBV12-5, with 9 positions matching TRBD1. The CDR3 is 14 residues long. V was pared by 1 base and J by 5 bases, with 2 bases of the junction left unmatched. Germline CDR1 is LGHNT and CDR2 is FRNRAP. This chain's CDR3 is CASGLGTGVTEAFF. DNA of the CDR3: TGTGCTAGTGGTTTGGGGACAGGGGTGACTGAAGCTTTCTTT.

The chain has TRBV6-5 and TRBJ2-7, with D possibly TRBD1 on 5 matching bases. The CDR3 is made up of 16 amino acids. CDR1 is MNHEY, CDR2 SVGAGI, per germline. Trimming pared 0 bases from V and 3 bases from J, leaving 15 bases between. The CDR3 DNA reads as TGTGCCAGCAGTTACTCGAAGGGGCGGCCGCTCTACGAGCAGTACTTC. Protein sequence: CASSYSKGRPLYEQYF.

For this clone: Other nucleotide sequences in the sample specify the same CDR3. The genes are TRBV5-1 and TRBJ2-3, with D tentatively TRBD1 or TRBD2 (5 bases each). Deletions cut 0 bases from V and 4 bases from J, with 6 bases between. The CDR3 has 13 residues. Germline V lookup: CDR1 SGHRS, CDR2 YFSETQ. The CDR3 is CASSLGGADTQYF. The CDR3 DNA reads TGCGCCAGCAGCTTGGGAGGGGCAGATACGCAGTATTTT.

This chain uses TRBV2 with TRBJ2-1; 8 bases agree with TRBD1. CDR1 is SNHLY and CDR2 is FYNNEI in the germline V gene. This CDR3 has 14 amino acids. J lost 0 bases, V lost 8 bases, and 3 bases had no gene match. CDR3 in amino acids: CASLGQDSYNEQFF. The CDR3 coding sequence is TGTGCCAGCCTGGGACAGGACTCCTACAATGAGCAGTTCTTC.

On this clone: Other DNA sequences within the sample encode an identical CDR3. As DNA, the CDR3 is TGCGCCAGCAGCTTACTAGCGGGCTCCTACAATGAGCAGTTCTTC. Amino acids: CASSLLAGSYNEQFF. The chain couples TRBV5-1 to TRBJ2-1, with 9 bases aligning to TRBD2. The V gene end was trimmed by 2 bases and the J gene end by 0 bases; junction bases not matched to a gene: 0. The CDR3 sequence is 15 residues long. Germline values: CDR1 SGHRS, CDR2 YFSETQ.